Listed below are T cell receptor beta chains from one sample, sequenced in a study of shared clonotypes between healthy human individuals. Measured with immunoSEQ multiplex PCR; TCRdb has only the in-frame clones, and not every one. The data show some 1,100,000 clones, with around three quarters seen just once and around 0.47% held by the top ten. Sequenced material: memory CD4+ T cells from PBMCs. All receptors come from a man between 18 and 35 years old in good health. Some clones in this sample may be carry-over from other donors' samples. CDR3s include the opening cysteine and the closing phenylalanine or tryptophan. D genes are given only for firm matches. Not all rows give a size; the values are once, few, many and, for expanded clones, a class.

>TRBD1|TRBJ2-7|.|TRBV11-2
TGTGCCAGCAGCTCGGGACAGGGCGGAGAGCAGTACTTC
CASSSGQGGEQYF
>TRBD1|TRBJ1-2|.|TRBV13
TGTGCCAGCAGCCGAATAACAGGGGGGAACTATGGCTACACCTTC
CASSRITGGNYGYTF
>.|TRBJ2-1|.|TRBV9
TGTGCCAGCAGCGGCAGAACCACCCAATACAATGAGCAGTTCTTC
CASSGRTTQYNEQFF
>.|TRBJ1-1|.|TRBV5-4
TGTGCCAGCAGCTTGGGGTTAGTGGGCGGCGGCACTGAAGCTTTCTTT
CASSLGLVGGGTEAFF
>.|TRBJ2-3|few|TRBV5-5
TGTGCCAGCAGCTTGGGGGCGGGACGCTTCACAGATACGCAGTATTTT
CASSLGAGRFTDTQYF
>.|TRBJ1-1|.|TRBV30
TGTGCCTGGGATAAAGTGGGCAGTCGGACTGAAGCTTTCTTT
CAWDKVGSRTEAFF
>.|TRBJ2-1|few|TRBV7-9
TGTGCCAGCAGCTTAGGTAACAATGAGCAGTTCTTC
CASSLGNNEQFF
>.|TRBJ1-1|.|TRBV5-1
TGCGCCAGCAGCTTGGATGGGCAGGGAGGAACTGAAGCTTTCTTT
CASSLDGQGGTEAFF
>TRBD2|TRBJ2-7|.|TRBV18
TGTGCCAGCTCACCGACCTCGGGACTAGCGGACTCCTACGAGCAGTACTTC
CASSPTSGLADSYEQYF
>TRBD2|TRBJ2-4|.|TRBV19
TGTGCCAGTAGCACCGGGACTAGAAATCAGTACTTC
CASSTGTRNQYF
>TRBD1|TRBJ2-7|.|TRBV2
TGTGCCACTCGGACAGGGGAGTACGAGCAGTACTTC
CATRTGEYEQYF
>.|TRBJ2-7|.|TRBV2
TGTGCCAGCAGTGAAGCGCTTGGGGGCCCCTACGAGCAGTACTTC
CASSEALGGPYEQYF
>.|TRBJ1-1|few|TRBV5-5
TGTGCCAGCAGCCACCCCCCGGGTGGCACTGAAGCTTTCTTT
CASSHPPGGTEAFF
>.|TRBJ1-2|.|TRBV5-4
TGTGCCAGCAGCTTGAACGGCCTGAACTATGGCTACACCTTC
CASSLNGLNYGYTF
>.|TRBJ1-5|.|TRBV7-9
TGTGCCAGCAGCCACGAAAGAAATCAGCCCCAGCATTTT
CASSHERNQPQHF
>.|TRBJ1-1|.|TRBV5-1
TGCGCCAGCAGCTTGGCGCCCCGGGGGGACACTGAAGCTTTCTTT
CASSLAPRGDTEAFF
>TRBD2|TRBJ2-1|.|TRBV11-2
TGTGCCAGCAGCCCATTGGGTAATAGCGGGAGGAATTATTATGAGCAGTTCTTC
CASSPLGNSGRNYYEQFF
>.|TRBJ2-2|.|TRBV18
TGTGCCAGCTCACCGGAAAGAAACACCGGGGAGCTGTTTTTT
CASSPERNTGELFF
>.|TRBJ2-5|.|TRBV5-5
TGTGCCACCTCTGCAGGGCCAGGGGAGACCCAGTACTTC
CATSAGPGETQYF
>.|TRBJ1-2|.|TRBV19
TGTGCCAGTAGTTCCTACAGGGTTGGCTATGGCTACACCTTC
CASSSYRVGYGYTF
>TRBD2|TRBJ2-3|.|TRBV28
TGTGCCAGCACCCTTAGCGGGAGTCGCACAGATACGCAGTATTTT
CASTLSGSRTDTQYF
>TRBD1|TRBJ1-6|.|TRBV28
TGTGCCAGCAGTTCCGGGACAGGGTGGTCACCCCTCCACTTT
CASSSGTGWSPLHF
>.|TRBJ1-5|.|TRBV6-5
TGTGCCAGCAGTAGTCGGCGCAATCAGCCCCAGCATTTT
CASSSRRNQPQHF
>TRBD2|TRBJ2-3|once|TRBV7-2
TGTGCCAGCAGCCGTAATCTAGCGGGAGGGTGGGATACGCAGTATTTT
CASSRNLAGGWDTQYF
>TRBD1|TRBJ2-5|.|TRBV7-7
TGTGCCAGCAGCCGGGACAGCCAAGAGACCCAGTACTTC
CASSRDSQETQYF
>.|TRBJ2-1|.|TRBV29-1
TGCAGCGTTGAAGGAGACTCGACGACCTACAATGAGCAGTTCTTC
CSVEGDSTTYNEQFF
>.|TRBJ1-2|many|TRBV10-3
TGTGCCATCAGTGACGGGGCAGGGGTCTCCTATGGCTACACCTTC
CAISDGAGVSYGYTF
>.|TRBJ2-4|.|TRBV9
TGTGCCAGCAGCCCATCAATCGGGCTCTATAGCATTCAGTACTTC
CASSPSIGLYSIQYF
>TRBD1|TRBJ2-7|.|TRBV28
TGTGCCAGCAGTGTACAGGGGGCATGGAACGAGCAGTACTTC
CASSVQGAWNEQYF
>.|TRBJ2-2|.|TRBV30
TGTGCCTGGAGTGGAGTGACGGACACCGGGGAGCTGTTTTTT
CAWSGVTDTGELFF
>.|TRBJ1-2|.|TRBV27
TGTGCCAGCAGTTACAGAGCGCTGTTTGGTGGCTACACCTTC
CASSYRALFGGYTF
>.|TRBJ1-4|.|TRBV2
TGTGCCAGCAGCCTGGGGGCGGGAATCGTAGAAAAACTGTTTTTT
CASSLGAGIVEKLFF
>.|TRBJ2-7|.|TRBV7-3
TGTGCCAGCAGCCCGGGGTGGTCGTCCGAGCAGTACTTC
CASSPGWSSEQYF